The 21 T cell receptor beta chains below were found in one sample sequenced in a study of PD-L1 blockade in urothelial cancer listed by TCRdb under 2017. The time point label, as the study defines it: pretreatment peripheral blood. Libraries were prepared through the immunoSEQ multiplex PCR assay. The source is immuneACCESS, and TCRdb retained only in-frame sequences with V and J called. Part of the clones is not carried over; for the studies checked, unresolved V genes explain less than half of this, and the remainder is unexplained. For this sample there are 43,000 or so clones; around 82% appear just once. The ten largest clones add up to 15% to 20% of the sample. The source material was PBMCs, sampled around atezolizumab (anti-PD-L1) treatment. The receptors stem from a man in his 60s with urothelial cancer.

The chain links TRBV28 to TRBJ2-5; TRBD1 aligns across 7 bases. The germline gives CDR1 MDHEN, CDR2 SYDVKM. The CDR3 contains 14 residues. V trimming: 5 bases; J trimming: 7 bases; junction bases outside the gene matches: 10. The CDR3, as DNA: TGTGCCAGCAGTCCACCGCAGGGGGTCGGGACCCAGTACTTC. It translates to CASSPPQGVGTQYF.

This clone was counted ten times or more. Here the CDR3 DNA reads TGTGCCAGCAGCTTAGATCCCCTAGCGGGGGCCATCGAGCAGTACTTC. Translating it yields CASSLDPLAGAIEQYF. V is TRBV11-2 and J is TRBJ2-7; 10 bases are a match to TRBD2. Germline V gene data show CDR1 as SGHAT and CDR2 as FQNNGV. The V gene end was trimmed by 0 bases and the J gene end by 6 bases; junction bases not matched to a gene: 8. The CDR3 extends over 16 amino acids.

This rearrangement joins TRBV5-1 to TRBJ2-2; D is undetermined. From germline, CDR1 is SGHRS and CDR2 YFSETQ. The CDR3 totals 13 residues. V gave up 1 base and J gave up 4 bases, with 5 bases separating them. CDR3 loop: CASSLTVTGELFF. Here the CDR3 DNA reads TGCGCCAGCAGCTTGACAGTCACCGGGGAGCTGTTTTTT.

The genes are TRBV5-1 and TRBJ2-1; 9 bases are shared with TRBD1. V dropped 4 bases and J dropped 9; count of bases not matched to a gene: 8. Germline V gene data show CDR1 as SGHRS and CDR2 as YFSETQ. CDR3 length equals 14 residues. As DNA, the CDR3 is TGCGCCAGCAGCCAATGGGACAGGGACGGTGAGCAGTTCTTC. Its protein product is CASSQWDRDGEQFF. The whole variable domain, remainder taken from reference TRBV5-1 and TRBJ2-1, is KAGVTQTPRYLIKTRGQQVTLSCSPISGHRSVSWYQQTPGQGLQFLFEYFSETQRNKGNFPGRFSGRQFSNSRSEMNVSTLELGDSALYLCASSQWDRDGEQFFGPGTRLTVL.

The V and J genes are TRBV5-8 and TRBJ2-2, with TRBD1 as a possible D gene (7 bases). Germline values: CDR1 SGHTS, CDR2 YDEGEE. CDR3 length equals 17 residues. V lost 4 bases and J lost 6, with 22 bases in between. The CDR3 DNA reads TGTGCCAGCAGCGAAACAAGCCGACAGGGAGGCCCCGGGGAGCTGTTTTTT. Residues: CASSETSRQGGPGELFF. The variable domain in full, completed from reference TRBV5-8 and TRBJ2-2, reads EAGVTQSPTHLIKTRGQQATLRCSPISGHTSVYWYQQALGLGLQFLLWYDEGEERNRGNFPPRFSGRQFPNYSSELNVNALELEDSALYLCASSETSRQGGPGELFFGEGSRLTVL.

This chain's CDR3 is CSVGRGSSYNEQFF. CDR3 coding DNA: TGCAGCGTTGGGCGGGGTTCGTCCTACAATGAGCAGTTCTTC. The V call is TRBV29-1, the J call TRBJ2-1, with D tentatively TRBD2 (6 bases). Germline V gene sequence: CDR1 SQVTM, CDR2 ANQGSEA. Deletions cut 4 bases from V and 1 base from J, with 11 bases between. CDR3 length equals 14 residues.

This clone was counted a single time. This rearrangement joins TRBV9 to TRBJ2-1; perhaps TRBD1 as D (8 bases). The CDR3 is made up of 15 amino acids. Trimming left V 0 bases short and J 9 bases short, with 16 bases between. Germline V lookup: CDR1 SGDLS, CDR2 YYNGEE. CDR3 nucleotide sequence: TGTGCCAGCAGCGTAGGGGTACAGGGGGGGCGTGAGCAGTTCTTC. Protein sequence: CASSVGVQGGREQFF. The whole variable domain, filled in from reference TRBV9 and TRBJ2-1, reads DSGVTQTPKHLITATGQRVTLRCSPRSGDLSVYWYQQSLDQGLQFLIQYYNGEERAKGNILERFSAQQFPDLHSELNLSSLELGDSALYFCASSVGVQGGREQFFGPGTRLTVL.

The V and J genes are TRBV5-1 and TRBJ2-5; 11 nucleotides agree with TRBD2. The CDR3 length is 18 residues. V dropped 3 bases and J dropped 5; count of bases not matched to a gene: 15. Germline CDR1 reads SGHRS; CDR2 reads YFSETQ. The CDR3 DNA reads as TGCGCCAGCAGCTCCAATACTAGCGGGAGAGTACAGCGGGAGACCCAGTACTTC. Its translation: CASSSNTSGRVQRETQYF.

This sequence joins TRBV28 and TRBJ1-1; D is undetermined. Germline lookup yields CDR1 MDHEN and CDR2 SYDVKM. There are 16 residues in the CDR3. The germline V and J ends were trimmed by 3 bases and 4 bases, with 18 bases remaining between them. The CDR3 is CASSFVFPSGSTEAFF. CDR3 bases: TGTGCCAGCAGTTTCGTTTTCCCAAGCGGTAGCACTGAAGCTTTCTTT.

This clone was found a few times. This chain joins TRBV6-5 and TRBJ1-1, with 7 bases matching TRBD1. From germline, CDR1 is MNHEY and CDR2 SVGAGI. This CDR3 has 12 amino acids. Trimming removed 1 base from V and 12 bases from J; junction bases left unmatched: 5. The CDR3 protein is CASSYFTGETFF. The CDR3 DNA sequence: TGTGCCAGCAGTTACTTTACAGGGGAAACTTTCTTT.

The chain combines TRBV7-2 with TRBJ2-1; TRBD2 is a possible D gene (6 bases). The CDR3 consists of 16 residues. Germline V CDR1 and CDR2: SGHTA, FQGNSA. V lost 3 bases to trimming and J lost 0 bases, with 12 bases between them. The CDR3 region is CASSFDGGFSYNEQFF. The DNA for the CDR3 is TGTGCCAGCAGCTTCGACGGGGGTTTCTCCTACAATGAGCAGTTCTTC. Supplemented by reference TRBV7-2 and TRBJ2-1, the full variable domain reads GAGVSQSPSNKVTEKGKDVELRCDPISGHTALYWYRQSLGQGLEFLIYFQGNSAPDKSGLPSDRFSAERTGGSVSTLTIQRTQQEDSAVYLCASSFDGGFSYNEQFFGPGTRLTVL.

The chain is built from TRBV7-2 and TRBJ2-7, with 10 bases aligning to TRBD1. The CDR3 consists of 14 residues. From germline, CDR1 is SGHTA and CDR2 FQGNSA. The junction had 1 base not matched to a gene; V was cut back by 3 bases and J by 2 bases. The CDR3 here is CASSLDRGAYEQYF. The CDR3 nucleotides read TGTGCCAGCAGCTTGGACAGGGGGGCCTACGAGCAGTACTTC. Together with reference TRBV7-2 and TRBJ2-7, the CDR3 gives the full variable domain: GAGVSQSPSNKVTEKGKDVELRCDPISGHTALYWYRQSLGQGLEFLIYFQGNSAPDKSGLPSDRFSAERTGGSVSTLTIQRTQQEDSAVYLCASSLDRGAYEQYFGPGTRLTVT.

This clone has a handful of counts. J is TRBJ2-1 and V is TRBV20-1; unclear D gene. Trimming cost V 6 bases and J 5 bases, with 8 bases left between them. Germline loops: CDR1 DFQATT, CDR2 SNEGSKA (reference sequence). The CDR3 extends over 11 amino acids. The CDR3, as DNA: TGCAGTGCAAGATCCGACAATGAGCAGTTCTTC. Protein: CSARSDNEQFF.

The rearrangement joins TRBV5-1 to TRBJ2-1; TRBD1 agrees at 7 bases. Trimming took 0 bases from V and 2 from J; bases not matched to a gene: 2. The CDR3 extends over 15 amino acids. From germline, CDR1 is SGHRS and CDR2 YFSETQ. As DNA, the CDR3 is TGCGCCAGCAGCTTGGTGGGGACAGCCTACAATGAGCAGTTCTTC. Protein: CASSLVGTAYNEQFF.

Many counts were recorded for this clone. This chain uses TRBV7-2 with TRBJ2-1; 7 nucleotides line up with TRBD1. Looked up from germline, CDR1 is SGHTA and CDR2 is FQGNSA. The CDR3 is made up of 19 amino acids. V was pared by 1 base and J by 8 bases, with 20 bases of the junction left unmatched. CDR3 sequence (DNA): TGTGCCAGCAGCTTAGGAAGACAGGGTGGAGCAAGACGACGCGATGAGCAGTTCTTC. Residues: CASSLGRQGGARRRDEQFF.

This chain connects TRBV5-4 to TRBJ2-5; perhaps TRBD1 as D (5 bases). Germline assignment: CDR1 SGHNT and CDR2 YYREEE (reference sequence). V lost 0 bases, J lost 3 bases, and 9 bases lay in between. The length of the CDR3 is 14 residues. The CDR3 loop reads CASSLDPTEETQYF. In DNA form, the CDR3 reads TGTGCCAGCAGCTTGGATCCGACAGAAGAGACCCAGTACTTC.

The V call is TRBV5-1, the J call TRBJ2-7, with D perhaps TRBD2 (6 bases). This CDR3 spans 16 amino acids. Trimming removed 0 bases from V and 3 bases from J, with 16 bases in between. The germline gives CDR1 SGHRS, CDR2 YFSETQ. CDR3 sequence: CASSLGGTSPVYEQYF. CDR3 bases: TGCGCCAGCAGCTTGGGCGGGACGTCTCCTGTCTACGAGCAGTACTTC.

The J gene is TRBJ2-2, the V gene TRBV7-2; 9 bases map to TRBD2. Germline CDR1 and CDR2: SGHTA and FQGNSA. The CDR3 has 16 amino acids. After removal of 1 base from V and 6 bases from J, the junction contained 6 bases not matched to a gene. The CDR3 reads CASSLGGGGAPGELFF. In DNA form, the CDR3 reads TGTGCCAGCAGCTTAGGTGGCGGGGGGGCCCCCGGGGAGCTGTTTTTT.

The V and J genes are TRBV5-4 and TRBJ2-1; no firm D call. Germline V gene lookup returns CDR1 SGHNT and CDR2 YYREEE (reference sequence). This CDR3 has 15 residues. The V gene lost 4 bases and the J gene lost 4 bases, with 15 bases spanning the gap. CDR3 in amino acids: CASSPSSSSYNEQFF. For the CDR3, the DNA is TGTGCCAGCAGCCCGTCTAGTAGCAGTTACAATGAGCAGTTCTTC. The whole variable domain, remainder taken from reference TRBV5-4 and TRBJ2-1, is ETGVTQSPTHLIKTRGQQVTLRCSSQSGHNTVSWYQQALGQGPQFIFQYYREEENGRGNFPPRFSGLQFPNYSSELNVNALELDDSALYLCASSPSSSSYNEQFFGPGTRLTVL.

The J gene is TRBJ2-1, the V gene TRBV6-5, with TRBD2 as a possible D gene (5 bases). Germline V gene lookup returns CDR1 MNHEY and CDR2 SVGAGI. Trimming stripped 4 bases from V and 9 bases from J, with 10 bases between. This CDR3 is built from 12 residues. The CDR3 sequence is CASSFPRGEQFF. CDR3 DNA sequence: TGTGCCAGCAGTTTCCCCCGGGGTGAGCAGTTCTTC.

The V call is TRBV4-2, the J call TRBJ2-1; 12 bases line up with TRBD2. Trimming took 0 bases from V and 9 from J; bases not matched to a gene: 9. Per the germline V gene, CDR1 is LGHNA and CDR2 is YNFKEQ. The CDR3 extends over 17 amino acids. CDR3 loop: CASSQEGVTSGRSEQFF. The CDR3 region has the DNA TGTGCCAGCAGCCAAGAAGGGGTAACTAGCGGGAGGAGTGAGCAGTTCTTC.